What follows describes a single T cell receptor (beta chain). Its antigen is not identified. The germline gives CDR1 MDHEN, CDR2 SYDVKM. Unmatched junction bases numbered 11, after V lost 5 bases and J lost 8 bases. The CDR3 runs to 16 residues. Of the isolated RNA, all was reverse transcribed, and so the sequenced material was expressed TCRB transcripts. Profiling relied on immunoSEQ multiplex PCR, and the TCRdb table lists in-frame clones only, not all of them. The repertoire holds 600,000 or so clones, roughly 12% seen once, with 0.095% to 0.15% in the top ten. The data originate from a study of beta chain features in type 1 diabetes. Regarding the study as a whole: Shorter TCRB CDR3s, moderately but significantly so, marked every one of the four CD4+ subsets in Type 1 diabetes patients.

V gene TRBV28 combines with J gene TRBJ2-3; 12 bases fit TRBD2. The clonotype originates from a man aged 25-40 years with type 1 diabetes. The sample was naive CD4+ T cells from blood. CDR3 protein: CASSRYSSGGAGTQYF. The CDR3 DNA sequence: TGTGCCAGCAGTCGATACTCTAGCGGGGGGGCCGGTACGCAGTATTTT.